One and the same sample provided the 28 T cell receptor beta chains below, sequenced in a study of shared clonotypes between healthy human individuals. This table comes from immunoSEQ multiplex PCR, and its TCRdb copy is limited to in-frame clones, with some not included. In the table there are about 1.1 million clones, roughly 80% of which are singletons. The sequenced material came from memory CD4+ T cells from PBMCs. The subset was: CD45RA-negative fraction. The receptors come from a man aged 18-30 years in good health. Some clones in this sample may be carry-over from other donors' samples.

Note on this clone: In the same sample, other DNA sequences code for this CDR3. This chain connects TRBV20-1 to TRBJ2-5, with D possibly being TRBD2 (6 bases). CDR1 DFQATT and CDR2 SNEGSKA come from the germline V gene (reference sequence). V was shortened by 6 bases and J by 3 bases, with 8 bases between the two germline ends. The CDR3 covers 11 residues. Written as DNA, the CDR3 is TGCAGTGCCGGGAGAGAAGAGACCCAGTACTTC. Its translation is CSAGREETQYF.

The genes are TRBV5-1 and TRBJ2-1, with 10 bases matching TRBD2. J lost 0 bases, V lost 0 bases, and 6 bases had no gene match. The V gene's germline CDR1 is SGHRS and CDR2 YFSETQ. The CDR3 covers 18 residues. CDR3 protein: CASSLVVSGRSSYNEQFF. The CDR3 DNA reads TGCGCCAGCAGCTTGGTCGTTAGCGGGAGGAGCTCCTACAATGAGCAGTTCTTC.

This clone was seen a single time. The V gene is TRBV18, the J gene TRBJ2-2; a weak D match, TRBD1 (6 bases). The CDR3 covers 16 residues. V was shortened by 2 bases and J by 1 base, with 11 bases between the two germline ends. The V gene's germline CDR1 is KGHSH and CDR2 LQKENI. CDR3 protein: CASSPFETGNTGELFF. CDR3 bases: TGTGCCAGCTCACCATTCGAGACAGGGAACACCGGGGAGCTGTTTTTT.

The V call is TRBV29-1, the J call TRBJ2-5, with 7 bases identical to TRBD1. Germline assignment: CDR1 SQVTM and CDR2 ANQGSEA. The CDR3 is 13 amino acids. Trimming at V came to 7 bases and at J to 2 bases, leaving 7 bases not matched to a gene. CDR3 nucleotides: TGCAGCGCGGGACAGCCCCAACAAGAGACCCAGTACTTC. Its protein product is CSAGQPQQETQYF. Based on the CDR3 plus reference TRBV29-1 and TRBJ2-5, the full variable domain is SAVISQKPSRDICQRGTSLTIQCQVDSQVTMMFWYRQQPGQSLTLIATANQGSEATYESGFVIDKFPISRPNLTFSTLTVSNMSPEDSSIYLCSAGQPQQETQYFGPGTRLLVL.

The count of this clone is one. The rearrangement uses TRBV28 and TRBJ1-1; 7 bases are shared with TRBD1. Looked up from germline, CDR1 is MDHEN and CDR2 is SYDVKM. The V gene end was trimmed by 7 bases and the J gene end by 5 bases; junction bases not matched to a gene: 4. CDR3 size: 12 residues. CDR3 nucleotide sequence: TGTGCCAGCACCAGGGGGGGGACTGAAGCTTTCTTT. It is translated as CASTRGGTEAFF.

This clone is a singleton in its sample. The chain carries TRBV28 and TRBJ1-2; weak D call: TRBD1 (6 bases). Per germline, CDR1 MDHEN and CDR2 SYDVKM. The V and J ends lost 11 bases and 4 bases respectively, with 20 bases between them. This CDR3 comprises 14 residues. CDR3 coding DNA: TGTGCCGCTTCTACCGGGACATACGGCTATGGCTACACCTTC. Encoded protein: CAASTGTYGYGYTF.

This chain joins TRBV7-9 and TRBJ2-7, with D possibly TRBD1 on 6 matching bases. The ends were cut back, 0 bases at V and 8 bases at J, with 11 bases in the middle. The CDR3 runs to 13 residues. The V gene's germline CDR1 is SEHNR and CDR2 FQNEAQ (reference sequence). This chain's CDR3 is CASSLAGGEKQYF. As DNA, the CDR3 is TGTGCCAGCAGCTTAGCTGGGGGCGAGAAGCAGTACTTC.

This clone was seen repeatedly, ten times or more. The same CDR3 is also encoded by other DNA sequences in this sample. The CDR3 region is CACDGLRGFEAFF. CDR3 in DNA: TGTGCCTGTGACGGACTCAGGGGGTTTGAAGCTTTCTTT. The chain couples TRBV30 to TRBJ1-1, with 7 bases that match TRBD1. Losses at the gene ends were 6 bases for V and 7 bases for J; bases not matched to a gene: 11. The length of the CDR3 is 13 residues. From germline, CDR1 is GTSNPN and CDR2 SVGIG (reference sequence).

Details on this clone: The sample carries other DNA sequences with the same CDR3. J is TRBJ1-2 and V is TRBV28; D ambiguous. Trimming pared 5 bases from V and 4 bases from J, leaving 8 bases between. The CDR3 totals 12 residues. CDR1 is MDHEN, CDR2 SYDVKM, per germline. CDR3 sequence (DNA): TGTGCCAGCAGTCCCCCGGGCTATGGCTACACCTTC. It specifies CASSPPGYGYTF.

The V and J genes are TRBV6-1 and TRBJ2-5; D call uncertain. Germline CDR1 is MNHNS and CDR2 is SASEGT. Trimming removed 5 bases at V and 5 bases at J, with 12 bases between. CDR3 size: 13 residues. CDR3 in amino acids: CASSPSHRETQYF. CDR3 sequence (DNA): TGTGCCAGCAGTCCATCCCATAGGGAGACCCAGTACTTC.

J is TRBJ2-3 and V is TRBV10-3; 7 bases are shared with TRBD2. V lost 7 bases to trimming and J lost 3 bases; unmatched junction nucleotides: 7. CDR3 length: 14 amino acids. Germline CDR1 reads ENHRY; CDR2 reads SYGVKD. CDR3 region: CAIKASGITDTQYF. CDR3 DNA: TGTGCCATCAAGGCTAGCGGAATTACAGATACGCAGTATTTT.

V gene TRBV10-3 combines with J gene TRBJ2-3; D is ambiguous. The V gene's germline CDR1 is ENHRY and CDR2 SYGVKD. Trimming shortened V by 8 bases and J by 2 bases, and 14 bases separated the two germline ends. There are 14 residues in the CDR3. This CDR3 reads CAIGAGRTTDTQYF. The CDR3, as DNA: TGTGCCATCGGCGCTGGGCGAACCACAGATACGCAGTATTTT.

The CDR3 is CASSPPIGGRAEQYF. CDR3 coding DNA: TGTGCCAGCTCACCACCGATCGGGGGCCGGGCCGAGCAGTACTTC. The rearrangement uses TRBV18 and TRBJ2-5, with D perhaps given as TRBD1 or TRBD2 (6 bases each). The end of the DNA aligns better with TRBJ2-7, so the J call may be wrong. The CDR3 is 15 amino acids. Per the germline V gene, CDR1 is KGHSH and CDR2 is LQKENI.

In regard to this clone: With only one base between it and a far larger clone, this is likely a read error. The chain carries TRBV7-9 and TRBJ1-1; 7 bases line up with TRBD1. This CDR3 spans 18 amino acids. Germline V lookup: CDR1 SEHNR, CDR2 FQNEAQ (reference sequence). The CDR3 sequence: CASSPPVVGQVMNTGAFF. The CDR3 nucleotides read TGTGCCAGCAGCCCACCAGTAGTCGGACAGGTGATGAACACTGGAGCTTTCTTT.

The chain links TRBV18 to TRBJ1-2; TRBD1 agrees at 10 bases. The CDR3 has 14 amino acids. J was trimmed by 8 bases and V by 3 bases; bases with no gene match: 6. Looked up from germline, CDR1 is KGHSH and CDR2 is LQKENI. CDR3 sequence reads: CASSPGTGVIGYTF. CDR3 DNA sequence: TGTGCCAGCTCACCTGGGACAGGGGTAATCGGCTACACCTTC.

CDR3 in DNA: TGTGCCTGGAGGGGCACAGGGAGTTGGTACTTC. Protein: CAWRGTGSWYF. This rearrangement joins TRBV30 to TRBJ2-7, with a tentative D call TRBD1 (6 bases). CDR1 is GTSNPN and CDR2 is SVGIG in the germline V gene (reference sequence). The V and J ends lost 3 bases and 12 bases respectively, with 15 bases between them. The CDR3 has 11 amino acids.

This clone was found a few times. The V and J genes are TRBV25-1 and TRBJ1-1; the D is unclear. Looked up from germline, CDR1 is MGHDK and CDR2 is SYGVNS. The CDR3 is 13 residues long. Trimming shortened V by 4 bases and J by 1 base, and 7 bases separated the two germline ends. This CDR3 reads CASSGSTNTEAFF. Here the CDR3 DNA reads TGTGCCAGCAGTGGATCAACGAACACTGAAGCTTTCTTT. Supplemented by reference TRBV25-1 and TRBJ1-1, the full variable domain reads EADIYQTPRYLVIGTGKKITLECSQTMGHDKMYWYQQDPGMELHLIHYSYGVNSTEKGDLSSESTVSRIRTEHFPLTLESARPSHTSQYLCASSGSTNTEAFFGQGTRLTVV.

V and J are TRBV7-2 and TRBJ1-1; 7 positions agree with TRBD1. CDR1 SGHTA and CDR2 FQGNSA come from the germline V gene. V dropped 2 bases and J dropped 4; count of bases not matched to a gene: 10. CDR3 length: 16 amino acids. In DNA, the CDR3 is TGTGCCAGCAGCTTATTCAGGCCGACAGGGCCCACTGAAGCTTTCTTT. Translation gives CASSLFRPTGPTEAFF.

This clone has just a few counts. V and J are TRBV28 and TRBJ2-1, with 11 bases matching TRBD2. Trimming removed 1 base from V and 10 bases from J; junction bases left unmatched: 6. This CDR3 comprises 15 residues. The germline gives CDR1 MDHEN, CDR2 SYDVKM. CDR3 amino acids: CASSLSASGRSEQFF. CDR3 DNA: TGTGCCAGCAGTTTATCGGCTAGCGGGAGGAGCGAGCAGTTCTTC.

V and J are TRBV25-1 and TRBJ1-5; D is unresolved. CDR3 size: 14 residues. Deletions cut 2 bases from V and 7 bases from J, with 12 bases between. The germline V gene encodes CDR1 MGHDK and CDR2 SYGVNS. Here the CDR3 DNA reads TGTGCCAGCAGTGAAAGTGGAGGTTGGCAGCCCCAGCATTTT. Translated: CASSESGGWQPQHF.

This chain joins TRBV7-3 and TRBJ2-5, with D perhaps TRBD2 (5 bases). This CDR3 has 13 residues. Germline lookup yields CDR1 SGHTA and CDR2 FQGTGA. V was clipped by 5 bases and J by 5 bases, with 12 bases between them. The CDR3, as DNA: TGTGCCAGCAGCCCCGGGGAATGGGAGACCCAGTACTTC. This codes for CASSPGEWETQYF.

The gene calls are TRBV6-5 and TRBJ2-7; possible D gene TRBD1, 6 bases. Per germline, CDR1 MNHEY and CDR2 SVGAGI. The CDR3 covers 14 residues. The ends were cut back, 2 bases at V and 2 bases at J, with 10 bases in the middle. The DNA of the CDR3 is TGTGCCAGCAGTTACCGAGGGACACCCTACGAGCAGTACTTC. Translating gives CASSYRGTPYEQYF.

This chain joins TRBV5-6 and TRBJ2-3; the D is unclear. V was shortened by 0 bases and J by 2 bases, with 7 bases between the two germline ends. The germline gives CDR1 SGHDT, CDR2 YYEEEE. The CDR3 covers 14 residues. Written as DNA, the CDR3 is TGTGCCAGCAGCTTGGGATTAGCCACAGATACGCAGTATTTT. It yields the protein CASSLGLATDTQYF.

The rearrangement uses TRBV5-6 and TRBJ2-2; no clear D. CDR1 and CDR2 from the germline V gene are SGHDT and YYEEEE. V lost 2 bases to trimming and J lost 1 base, with 12 bases between them. CDR3 length: 16 residues. The CDR3 is CASSFYRLGNTGELFF. The CDR3 DNA reads as TGTGCCAGCAGCTTCTACCGACTGGGGAACACCGGGGAGCTGTTTTTT.

This chain joins TRBV28 and TRBJ1-3; the match to TRBD1 covers 9 bases. CDR1 is MDHEN, CDR2 SYDVKM, per germline. V dropped 6 bases and J dropped 0; count of bases not matched to a gene: 15. CDR3 size: 19 residues. The CDR3 sequence: CASSPGQGYLSSSGNTIYF. CDR3 nucleotide sequence: TGTGCCAGCAGCCCGGGACAGGGTTACCTCTCGAGCTCTGGAAACACCATATATTTT.

The chain couples TRBV30 to TRBJ2-3; TRBD2 matches at 8 bases. Germline CDR1 GTSNPN, CDR2 SVGIG (reference sequence). The J segment lost 4 bases and the V segment lost 4 bases, leaving 4 bases of the junction unmatched. This CDR3 has 13 residues. The CDR3 DNA follows: TGTGCCTGGACTCCGGGACTAGCAGATACGCAGTATTTT. Its protein is CAWTPGLADTQYF.

The V call is TRBV2, the J call TRBJ2-3; 14 nucleotides align to TRBD2. Germline CDR1 is SNHLY and CDR2 is FYNNEI. V was clipped by 4 bases and J by 4 bases; unmatched bases: 10. The CDR3 consists of 18 residues. The CDR3 loop reads CASSGTSGRRLFADTQYF. The CDR3, as DNA: TGTGCCAGCAGTGGGACTAGCGGGAGGCGGCTTTTCGCAGATACGCAGTATTTT.

The chain recombines TRBV7-6 with TRBJ2-5; possibly TRBD2 for D (6 bases). Trimming took off 5 bases at V and 5 bases at J, with 21 bases between the two ends. CDR3 length: 16 amino acids. Germline V gene data show CDR1 as SGHVS and CDR2 as FNYEAQ. The CDR3 region has the DNA TGTGCCAGCAGCCTAAGGGACTCCCGGTGGTATGAGACCCAGTACTTC. Its protein product is CASSLRDSRWYETQYF.